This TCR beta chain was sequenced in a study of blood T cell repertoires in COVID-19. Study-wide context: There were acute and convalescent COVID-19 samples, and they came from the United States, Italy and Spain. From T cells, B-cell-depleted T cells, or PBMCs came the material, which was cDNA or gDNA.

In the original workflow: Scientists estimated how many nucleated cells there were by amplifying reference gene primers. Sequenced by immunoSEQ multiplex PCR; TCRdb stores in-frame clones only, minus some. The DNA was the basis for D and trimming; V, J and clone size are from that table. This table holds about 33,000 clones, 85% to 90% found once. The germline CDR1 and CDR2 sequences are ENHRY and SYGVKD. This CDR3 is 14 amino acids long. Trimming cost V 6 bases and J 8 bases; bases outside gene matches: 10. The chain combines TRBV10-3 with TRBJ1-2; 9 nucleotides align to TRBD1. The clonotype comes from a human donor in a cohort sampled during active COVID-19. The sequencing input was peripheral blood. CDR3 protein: CAIRAQGQGRGYTF. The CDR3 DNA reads TGTGCCATCAGGGCCCAGGGACAGGGCCGGGGCTACACCTTC.